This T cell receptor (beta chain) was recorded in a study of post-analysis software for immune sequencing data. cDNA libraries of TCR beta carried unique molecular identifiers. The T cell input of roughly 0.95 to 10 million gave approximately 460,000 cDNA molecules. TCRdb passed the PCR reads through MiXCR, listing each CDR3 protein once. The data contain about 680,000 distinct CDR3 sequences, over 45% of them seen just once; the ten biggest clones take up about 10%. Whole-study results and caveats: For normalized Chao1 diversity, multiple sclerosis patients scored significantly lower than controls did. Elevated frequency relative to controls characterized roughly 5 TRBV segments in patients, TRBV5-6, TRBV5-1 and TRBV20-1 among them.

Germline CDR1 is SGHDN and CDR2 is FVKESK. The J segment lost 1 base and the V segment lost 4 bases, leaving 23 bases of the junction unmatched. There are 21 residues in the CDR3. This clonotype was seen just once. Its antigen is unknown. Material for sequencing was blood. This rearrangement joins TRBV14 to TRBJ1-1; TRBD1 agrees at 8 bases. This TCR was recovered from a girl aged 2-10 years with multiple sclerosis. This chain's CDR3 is CASSPRQGANPMSPRNTEAFF. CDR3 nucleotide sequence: TGTGCCAGCAGCCCCCGGCAGGGGGCTAATCCCATGTCCCCAAGGAACACTGAAGCTTTCTTT.